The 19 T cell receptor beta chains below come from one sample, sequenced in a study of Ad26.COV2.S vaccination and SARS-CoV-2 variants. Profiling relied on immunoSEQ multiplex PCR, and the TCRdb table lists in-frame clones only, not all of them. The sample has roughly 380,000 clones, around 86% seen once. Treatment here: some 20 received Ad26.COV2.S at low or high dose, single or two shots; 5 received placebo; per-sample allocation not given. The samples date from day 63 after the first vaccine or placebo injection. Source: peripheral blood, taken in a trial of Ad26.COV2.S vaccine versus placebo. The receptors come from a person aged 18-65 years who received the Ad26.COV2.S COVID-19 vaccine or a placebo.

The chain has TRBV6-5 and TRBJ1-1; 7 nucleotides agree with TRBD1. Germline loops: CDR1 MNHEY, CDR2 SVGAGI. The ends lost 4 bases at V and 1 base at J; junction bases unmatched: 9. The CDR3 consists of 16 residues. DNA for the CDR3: TGTGCCAGCAGTTTCCGACCGGGACAGTCGAACACTGAAGCTTTCTTT. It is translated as CASSFRPGQSNTEAFF.

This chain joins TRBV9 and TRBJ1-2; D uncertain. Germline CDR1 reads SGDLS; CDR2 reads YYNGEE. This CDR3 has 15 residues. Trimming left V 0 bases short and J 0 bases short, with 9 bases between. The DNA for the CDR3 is TGTGCCAGCAGCGTAGGCGGCAAAGCTAACTATGGCTACACCTTC. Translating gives CASSVGGKANYGYTF. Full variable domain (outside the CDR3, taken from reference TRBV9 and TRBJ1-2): DSGVTQTPKHLITATGQRVTLRCSPRSGDLSVYWYQQSLDQGLQFLIQYYNGEERAKGNILERFSAQQFPDLHSELNLSSLELGDSALYFCASSVGGKANYGYTFGSGTRLTVV.

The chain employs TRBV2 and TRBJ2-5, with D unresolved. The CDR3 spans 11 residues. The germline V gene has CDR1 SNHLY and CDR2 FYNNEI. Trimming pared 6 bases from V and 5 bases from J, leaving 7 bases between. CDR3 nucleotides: TGTGCCAGCAGCCCCCGGGAGACCCAGTACTTC. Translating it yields CASSPRETQYF. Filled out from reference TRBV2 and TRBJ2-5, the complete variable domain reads EPEVTQTPSHQVTQMGQEVILRCVPISNHLYFYWYRQILGQKVEFLVSFYNNEISEKSEIFDDQFSVERPDGSNFTLKIRSTKLEDSAMYFCASSPRETQYFGPGTRLLVL.

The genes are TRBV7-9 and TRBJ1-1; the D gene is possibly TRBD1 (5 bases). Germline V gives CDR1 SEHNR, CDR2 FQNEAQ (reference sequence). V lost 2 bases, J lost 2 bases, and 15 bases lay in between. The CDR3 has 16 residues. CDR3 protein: CASSLLGGTENTEAFF. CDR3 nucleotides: TGTGCCAGCAGCTTACTGGGGGGGACGGAAAACACTGAAGCTTTCTTT.

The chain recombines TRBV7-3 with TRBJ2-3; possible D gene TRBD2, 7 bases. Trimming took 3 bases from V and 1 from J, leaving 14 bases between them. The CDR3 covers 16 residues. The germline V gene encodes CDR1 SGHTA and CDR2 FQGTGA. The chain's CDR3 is CASSLVGGRGTDTQYF. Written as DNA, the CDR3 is TGTGCCAGCAGCTTGGTGGGGGGGCGTGGCACAGATACGCAGTATTTT.

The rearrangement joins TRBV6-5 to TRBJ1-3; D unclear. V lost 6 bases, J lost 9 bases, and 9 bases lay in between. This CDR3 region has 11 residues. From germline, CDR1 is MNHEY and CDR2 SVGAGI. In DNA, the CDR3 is TGTGCCAGCAGGAGCCCGGGCACCATATATTTT. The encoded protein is CASRSPGTIYF.

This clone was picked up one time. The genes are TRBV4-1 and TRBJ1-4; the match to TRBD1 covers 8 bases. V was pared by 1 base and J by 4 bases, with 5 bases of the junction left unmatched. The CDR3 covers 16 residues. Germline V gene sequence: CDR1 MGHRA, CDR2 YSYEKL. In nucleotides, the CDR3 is TGCGCCAGCAGCCAAGCTGGACAGGGCGATAATGAAAAACTGTTTTTT. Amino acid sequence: CASSQAGQGDNEKLFF.

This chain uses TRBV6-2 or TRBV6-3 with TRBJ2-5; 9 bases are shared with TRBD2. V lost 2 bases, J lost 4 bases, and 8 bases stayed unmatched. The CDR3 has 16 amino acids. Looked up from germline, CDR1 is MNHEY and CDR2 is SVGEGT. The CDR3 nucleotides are TGTGCCAGCAGTTACCAGCGGGGGGCGCTTGGAGAGACCCAGTACTTC. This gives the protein CASSYQRGALGETQYF.

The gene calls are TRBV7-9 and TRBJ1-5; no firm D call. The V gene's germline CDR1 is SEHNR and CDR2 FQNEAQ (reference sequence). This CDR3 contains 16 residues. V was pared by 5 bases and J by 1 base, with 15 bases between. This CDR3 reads CASSPLSSGSNQPQHF. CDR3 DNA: TGTGCCAGCAGCCCCCTGAGCAGCGGAAGCAATCAGCCCCAGCATTTT.

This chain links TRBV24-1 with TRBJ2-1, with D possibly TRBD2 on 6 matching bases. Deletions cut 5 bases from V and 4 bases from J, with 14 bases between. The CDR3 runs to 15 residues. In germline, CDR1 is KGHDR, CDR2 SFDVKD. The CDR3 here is CATSGGVVGYNEQFF. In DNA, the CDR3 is TGTGCCACCAGTGGGGGGGTCGTGGGGTACAATGAGCAGTTCTTC.

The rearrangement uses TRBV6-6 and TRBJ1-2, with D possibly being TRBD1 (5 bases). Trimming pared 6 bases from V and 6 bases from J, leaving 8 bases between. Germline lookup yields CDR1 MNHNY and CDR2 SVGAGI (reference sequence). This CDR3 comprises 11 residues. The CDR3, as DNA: TGTGCCAGCAGAGACAGAGATGGCTACACCTTC. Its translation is CASRDRDGYTF.

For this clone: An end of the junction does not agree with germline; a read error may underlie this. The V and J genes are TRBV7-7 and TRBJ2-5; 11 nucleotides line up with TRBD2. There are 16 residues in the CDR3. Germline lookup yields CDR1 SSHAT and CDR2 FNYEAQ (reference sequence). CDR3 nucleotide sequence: TGTGCTAGCAGCCCAGGGACTAGCGGATACCAAGAGACCCAGTACTTC. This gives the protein CASSPGTSGYQETQYF.

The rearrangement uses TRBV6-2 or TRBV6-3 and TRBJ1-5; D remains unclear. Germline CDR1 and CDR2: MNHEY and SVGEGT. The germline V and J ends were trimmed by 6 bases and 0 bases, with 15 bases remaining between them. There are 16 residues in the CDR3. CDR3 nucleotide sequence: TGTGCCAGCAGCTCCCCGCGGGATTATAGCAATCAGCCCCAGCATTTT. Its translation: CASSSPRDYSNQPQHF.

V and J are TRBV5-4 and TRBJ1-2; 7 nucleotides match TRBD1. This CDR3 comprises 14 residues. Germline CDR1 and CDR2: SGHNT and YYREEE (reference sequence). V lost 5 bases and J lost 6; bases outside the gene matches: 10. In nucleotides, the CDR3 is TGTGCCAGCAGGGGACAACAGGGGCGCGATGGCTACACCTTC. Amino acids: CASRGQQGRDGYTF. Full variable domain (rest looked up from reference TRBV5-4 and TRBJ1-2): ETGVTQSPTHLIKTRGQQVTLRCSSQSGHNTVSWYQQALGQGPQFIFQYYREEENGRGNFPPRFSGLQFPNYSSELNVNALELDDSALYLCASRGQQGRDGYTFGSGTRLTVV.

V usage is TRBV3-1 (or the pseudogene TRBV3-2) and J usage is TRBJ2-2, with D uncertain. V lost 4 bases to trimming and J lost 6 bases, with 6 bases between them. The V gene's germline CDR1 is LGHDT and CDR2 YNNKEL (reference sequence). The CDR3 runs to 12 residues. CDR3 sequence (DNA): TGTGCCAGCAGCCGTGGATCCGGGGAGCTGTTTTTT. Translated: CASSRGSGELFF.

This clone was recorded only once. CDR3 DNA: TGCGCCAGCAGCCAAGATGCAGGAGGCGCTGAAGCTTTCTTT. Encoded protein: CASSQDAGGAEAFF. The chain combines TRBV4-1 with TRBJ1-1; D is ambiguous. The V gene lost 0 bases and the J gene lost 6 bases, with 11 bases spanning the gap. Germline CDR1 is MGHRA and CDR2 is YSYEKL. There are 14 residues in the CDR3.

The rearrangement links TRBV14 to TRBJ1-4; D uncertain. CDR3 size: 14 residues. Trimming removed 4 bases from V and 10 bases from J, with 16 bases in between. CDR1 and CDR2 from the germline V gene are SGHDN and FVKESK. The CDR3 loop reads CASSPGFALGKLFF. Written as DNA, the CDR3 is TGTGCCAGCAGCCCCGGTTTTGCTCTGGGAAAACTGTTTTTT.

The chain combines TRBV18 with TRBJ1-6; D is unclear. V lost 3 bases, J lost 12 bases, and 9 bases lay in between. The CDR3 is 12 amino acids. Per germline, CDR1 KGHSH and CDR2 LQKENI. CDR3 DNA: TGTGCCAGCTCACCCAGTGAAGGACCCCTCCACTTT. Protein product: CASSPSEGPLHF.

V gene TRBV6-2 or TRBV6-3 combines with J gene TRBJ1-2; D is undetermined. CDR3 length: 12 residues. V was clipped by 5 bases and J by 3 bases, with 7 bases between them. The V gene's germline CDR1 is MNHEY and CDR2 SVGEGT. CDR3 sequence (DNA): TGTGCCAGCAGTAGGAGTGACTATGGCTACACCTTC. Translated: CASSRSDYGYTF.